A single sample is the source of the 9 T cell receptor beta chains below, sequenced in a study of spatial heterogeneity in lung cancer. Time point denoted: sample taken at primary tumor resection. In each case, whole RNA from tumor, nontumor lung or frozen PBMC was sequenced unsorted. MiXCR was run by TCRdb on the 5' RACE reads, yielding one entry per CDR3 protein. Of about 7,000 distinct CDR3 sequences listed, more than 6% are singletons. The input for sequencing was PBMCs, taken at surgery. Receptors originate from a male donor with early-stage non-small cell lung cancer.

This clonotype was seen at least ten times. This beta chain is an off-target read within a library intended for alpha chains, so its frequency means little. This sequence joins TRBV5-6 and TRBJ2-2, with D unresolved. The germline V and J ends were trimmed by 1 base and 11 bases, with 9 bases remaining between them. Germline values: CDR1 SGHDT, CDR2 YYEEEE. CDR3 size: 12 residues. The CDR3 protein is CASSLLVGELFF. CDR3 sequence (DNA): TGTGCCAGCAGCTTGTTAGTCGGAGAGCTGTTTTTT.

Points on this clonotype: Within a library made for alpha chains, this beta chain is off target, and its count is uninformative. The chain carries TRBV7-8 and TRBJ2-2; 7 bases match TRBD1. V lost 8 bases and J lost 0; bases outside the gene matches: 6. This CDR3 contains 15 residues. Per germline, CDR1 SGHVS and CDR2 FQNEAQ. The CDR3 loop is CASERGQPNTGELFF. CDR3 coding DNA: TGTGCCAGCGAACGGGGACAGCCGAACACCGGGGAGCTGTTTTTT.

This clonotype was found many times. Because this beta chain is a stray read in a library intended to capture alpha chains, its abundance should not be given much weight. CDR3 residues: CASSRGTDQETQYF. CDR3 DNA sequence: TGTGCCAGCAGCCGAGGGACGGACCAAGAGACCCAGTACTTC. The rearrangement links TRBV7-9 to TRBJ2-5; D possibly matches TRBD1 or TRBD2 (5 bases each). This CDR3 spans 14 amino acids. V was clipped by 5 bases and J by 0 bases, with 10 bases between them. The germline CDR1 and CDR2 sequences are SEHNR and FQNEAQ (reference sequence).

This clonotype was counted many times. This beta chain represents an off-target read in a library built for alpha chains; its size is of limited meaning. The chain is built from TRBV11-3 and TRBJ2-3; D is unresolved. The germline CDR1 and CDR2 sequences are SGHNT and YENEEA. V shed 4 bases and J shed 4 bases, with 9 bases lying between them. This CDR3 region has 13 residues. The CDR3 nucleotides are TGTGCCAGCAGCTCGCAGTACCCAGATACGCAGTATTTT. This sequence encodes CASSSQYPDTQYF.

This clonotype was counted ten times or more. As an off-target read in a library built for alpha chains, this beta chain has a frequency of little significance. The J gene is TRBJ2-7, the V gene TRBV27; TRBD2 matches 15 bases. After removal of 2 bases from V and 2 bases from J, the junction contained 13 bases not matched to a gene. Germline V lookup: CDR1 MNHEY, CDR2 SMNVEV (reference sequence). The CDR3 length is 20 residues. CDR3: CASSLDRFPGLAGGTYEQYV. CDR3 DNA sequence: TGTGCCAGCAGTTTAGATCGATTCCCGGGACTAGCGGGGGGCACCTACGAGCAGTACGTC.

The sample holds many counts of this clonotype. Because this beta chain is a stray read in a library intended to capture alpha chains, its abundance should not be given much weight. This sequence joins TRBV6-1 and TRBJ1-1; D gene uncertain. There are 14 residues in the CDR3. Trimming left V 6 bases short and J 0 bases short, with 11 bases between. Germline V lookup: CDR1 MNHNS, CDR2 SASEGT. The CDR3 sequence is CASSQTRMNTEAFF. The DNA of the CDR3 is TGTGCCAGCAGCCAGACAAGAATGAACACTGAAGCTTTCTTT.

Relative to its sample, this clonotype is medium-sized. Within a library made for alpha chains, this beta chain is off target, and its count is uninformative. V is TRBV12-3 or TRBV12-4 and J is TRBJ1-6, with 7 bases lining up with TRBD1. This CDR3 region has 15 residues. V was pared by 6 bases and J by 7 bases, with 9 bases of the junction left unmatched. This chain's CDR3 is CASRTEQGLNSPLHF. The CDR3 DNA sequence: TGTGCCAGCAGGACAGAACAGGGGTTGAATTCACCCCTCCACTTT.

Notes on this clonotype: This beta chain represents an off-target read in a library built for alpha chains; its size is of limited meaning. The chain is built from TRBV10-2 and TRBJ2-5; 10 positions agree with TRBD2. This CDR3 spans 14 amino acids. Germline V lookup: CDR1 WSHSY, CDR2 SAAADI. The V segment lost 8 bases and the J segment 2 bases; nucleotides outside the gene matches: 5. The CDR3 DNA reads TGCGCCAGCCAAAAAGCGGGGGGGCAAGAGACCCAGTACTTC. Its protein is CASQKAGGQETQYF.

This clonotype was seen many times. This beta chain is a stray read from a library made for alpha chains; its abundance is not meaningful. The V and J genes are TRBV10-3 and TRBJ2-3; 10 nucleotides line up with TRBD2. This CDR3 has 16 residues. Losses at the gene ends were 4 bases for V and 0 bases for J; bases not matched to a gene: 4. The V gene's germline CDR1 is ENHRY and CDR2 SYGVKD. The chain's CDR3 is CAISVLAGGSTDTQYF. In DNA, the CDR3 is TGTGCCATCAGTGTATTAGCGGGGGGCAGCACAGATACGCAGTATTTT.